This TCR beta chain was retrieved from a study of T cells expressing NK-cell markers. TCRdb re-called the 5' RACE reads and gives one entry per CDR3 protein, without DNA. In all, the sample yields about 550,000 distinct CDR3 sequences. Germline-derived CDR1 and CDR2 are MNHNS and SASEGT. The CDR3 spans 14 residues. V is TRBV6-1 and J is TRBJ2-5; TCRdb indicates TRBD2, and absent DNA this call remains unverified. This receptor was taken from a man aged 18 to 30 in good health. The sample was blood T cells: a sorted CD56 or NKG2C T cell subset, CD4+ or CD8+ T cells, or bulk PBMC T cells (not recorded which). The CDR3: CASSFSGTKETQYF.